Presented here are 4 T cell receptor beta chains from one specimen sequenced in a study of blood T cell repertoires in COVID-19. Only in-frame clones appear in the TCRdb table, and some are missing; sequencing was by immunoSEQ multiplex PCR. Of around 260,000 clones listed, 70% to 90% were seen once; the top ten hold less than 4%. Source material: peripheral blood. Receptor source: a man aged 18 to 29 with active or convalescent COVID-19.

The chain is built from TRBV24-1 and TRBJ2-5; weak D call: TRBD1 (5 bases). The V and J ends lost 2 bases and 5 bases respectively, with 8 bases between them. The germline V gene has CDR1 KGHDR and CDR2 SFDVKD. The CDR3 runs to 13 residues. This CDR3 is CATSDSYRETQYF. DNA for the CDR3: TGTGCCACCAGTGATTCATACAGGGAGACCCAGTACTTC.

V gene TRBV19 combines with J gene TRBJ2-7; no definite D call. The germline CDR1 and CDR2 sequences are LNHDA and SQIVND (reference sequence). The CDR3 extends over 14 amino acids. Trimming took 6 bases from V and 2 from J, leaving 14 bases between them. The CDR3 bases are TGTGCCAGTAGAGAACAGAGTCACACCTACGAGCAGTACTTC. Its protein is CASREQSHTYEQYF.

The chain combines TRBV21-1 with TRBJ2-3; the tabulated D call, TRBD1, remains unverified against the DNA. TRBV21-1 represents a pseudogene. The CDR3 is 18 residues long. CDR3 sequence: CASSKGGPGTGITDTQYF. DNA of the CDR3: TGTGCCAGCAGCAAGGGGGGCCCGGGGACAGGGATTACAGATACGCAGTATTTT.

The chain recombines TRBV6-4 with TRBJ2-1; possible D gene TRBD1, 5 bases. This CDR3 region has 14 residues. Trimming removed 6 bases from V and 5 bases from J, with 14 bases in between. Germline CDR1 is MRHNA and CDR2 is SNTAGT. CDR3 sequence reads: CASSPSLGHNEQFF. The CDR3 DNA is TGTGCCAGCAGCCCGTCCCTGGGGCACAATGAGCAGTTCTTC.